This T cell receptor beta chain was identified during a study of beta chain features in type 1 diabetes. Study outcomes and limitations: TCRB CDR3 length was moderately but significantly reduced in all four CD4+ subsets of Type 1 diabetes patients. Whether TCRB rearrangement is influenced by HLA type was left unresolved in this analysis.

This clone has just a few counts. Antigen unknown. The CDR3 contains 15 residues. Trimming stripped 1 base from V and 4 bases from J, with 13 bases between. Looked up from germline, CDR1 is SGHRS and CDR2 is YFSETQ. Reverse transcription of all isolated RNA meant that expressed TCRB transcripts were sequenced. The table came from immunoSEQ multiplex PCR; TCRdb's copy has only in-frame clones and leaves some out. This sample has hundreds of thousands of clones, with approximately 31% found just once. This chain connects TRBV5-1 to TRBJ2-3; D remains unclear. The sequencing input was naive CD4+ T cells from blood. The sequence derives from a man younger than 35 in good health. The CDR3 DNA sequence: TGCGCCAGCAGCTTGCAAGGGCTAGGCGCAGATACGCAGTATTTT. It is translated as CASSLQGLGADTQYF. Based on the CDR3 plus reference TRBV5-1 and TRBJ2-3, the full variable domain is KAGVTQTPRYLIKTRGQQVTLSCSPISGHRSVSWYQQTPGQGLQFLFEYFSETQRNKGNFPGRFSGRQFSNSRSEMNVSTLELGDSALYLCASSLQGLGADTQYFGPGTRLTVL.